These 16 T cell receptor beta chains originate from one sample sequenced in a study. TCRdb fed the 5' RACE reads into MiXCR, producing one record per CDR3 protein. The sample includes about 54,000 distinct CDR3 sequences, roughly a sixth of them seen just once. The specimen sequenced was naive CD4+ T cells sorted from blood. Subset given: naive CD4+ T cells, CD4+CD45RA+CD25-. All receptors derive from a female donor with breast cancer.

About this clonotype itself: One junction end disagrees with the germline gene, perhaps due to a read error. The chain combines TRBV18 with TRBJ2-7; maybe TRBD2 (5 bases). The CDR3 sequence is 14 residues long. CDR1 is KGHSH and CDR2 is LQKENI in the germline V gene. CDR3 in DNA: TGTGCCAGCTCACCCCCACTAGAGCTCTACGAGCAGCACTTC. This codes for CASSPPLELYEQHF.

There are many counts of this clonotype. The V call is TRBV24-1, the J call TRBJ1-2; D is undetermined. Germline V gene data show CDR1 as KGHDR and CDR2 as SFDVKD. V lost 7 bases and J 8 bases, leaving 10 bases between the germline ends. This CDR3 is 11 amino acids long. The CDR3, as DNA: TGTGCCACCAGGGGCGCGTTAGGCTACACCTTC. Residues: CATRGALGYTF.

This clonotype appeared many times. The chain carries TRBV6-2 or TRBV6-3 and TRBJ1-4; weak D call: TRBD1 (5 bases). Trimming removed 8 bases from V and 6 bases from J, with 10 bases in between. The CDR3 is made up of 12 amino acids. CDR1 and CDR2 (germline): MNHEY, SVGEGT. CDR3 DNA sequence: TGTGCCAGCCAAGGGGATGATGAAAAACTGTTTTTT. It yields the protein CASQGDDEKLFF.

The table lists this clonotype with a few counts. The rearrangement uses TRBV6-1 and TRBJ2-7; 7 bases align to TRBD2. Per germline, CDR1 MNHNS and CDR2 SASEGT. V shed 2 bases, J shed 0 bases, and the junction held 4 bases outside the gene matches. The CDR3 is made up of 15 amino acids. CDR3 in DNA: TGTGCCAGCAGTGAATGGGGAGGGAGCTCCTACGAGCAGTACTTC. Translated: CASSEWGGSSYEQYF.

The V gene is TRBV20-1, the J gene TRBJ2-5, with a possible D match to TRBD2 (5 bases). Looked up from germline, CDR1 is DFQATT and CDR2 is SNEGSKA (reference sequence). V shed 7 bases and J shed 5 bases, with 14 bases lying between them. CDR3 length: 12 amino acids. The CDR3 region is CSVLLGGETQYF. As DNA, the CDR3 is TGCAGTGTGCTGCTCGGCGGGGAGACCCAGTACTTC.

The V call is TRBV7-2, the J call TRBJ1-2, with D possibly matching TRBD1 (5 bases). The CDR3 is made up of 14 amino acids. The germline V and J ends were trimmed by 4 bases and 2 bases, with 11 bases remaining between them. CDR1 is SGHTA, CDR2 FQGNSA, per germline. For the CDR3, the DNA is TGTGCCAGCAGCTCGGGACCGGCCAACTATGGCTACACCTTC. Its protein product is CASSSGPANYGYTF.

The genes are TRBV7-9 and TRBJ2-1, with D possibly TRBD1 on 6 matching bases. V lost 7 bases to trimming and J lost 4 bases, with 17 bases between them. This CDR3 region has 15 residues. The V gene's germline CDR1 is SEHNR and CDR2 FQNEAQ (reference sequence). This CDR3 is CASTPSAGTYNEQFF. The CDR3 DNA is TGTGCCAGCACCCCATCAGCCGGGACATACAATGAGCAGTTCTTC.

In its sample, this clonotype was seen a few times. CDR3 in amino acids: CASSSVSSGNTIYF. CDR3 nucleotides: TGTGCCAGCAGTTCCGTTAGCTCTGGAAACACCATATATTTT. The rearrangement joins TRBV28 to TRBJ1-3, with D unclear. Germline V gene sequence: CDR1 MDHEN, CDR2 SYDVKM. The CDR3 runs to 14 residues. Deletions cut 4 bases from V and 0 bases from J, with 7 bases between.

The sample holds many counts of this clonotype. V is TRBV10-3 and J is TRBJ2-7, with 7 nucleotides matching TRBD2. The CDR3 covers 14 residues. J lost 0 bases, V lost 7 bases, and 6 bases had no gene match. Germline lookup yields CDR1 ENHRY and CDR2 SYGVKD. CDR3 residues: CAIMGDYGSYEQYF. The CDR3 DNA reads as TGTGCCATCATGGGGGACTACGGCTCCTACGAGCAGTACTTC.

This chain connects TRBV7-8 to TRBJ2-3, with D tentatively TRBD2 (7 bases). CDR1 SGHVS and CDR2 FQNEAQ come from the germline V gene. The germline V and J ends were trimmed by 1 base and 2 bases, with 10 bases remaining between them. The CDR3 sequence is 15 residues long. CDR3 in DNA: TGTGCCAGCAGCTTAGTAGGGGGGGCCACAGATACGCAGTATTTT. It translates to CASSLVGGATDTQYF. Based on the CDR3 plus reference TRBV7-8 and TRBJ2-3, the full variable domain is GAGVSQSPRYKVAKRGQDVALRCDPISGHVSLFWYQQALGQGPEFLTYFQNEAQLDKSGLPSDRFFAERPEGSVSTLKIQRTQQEDSAVYLCASSLVGGATDTQYFGPGTRLTVL.

The sample holds a few counts of this clonotype. J is TRBJ1-1 and V is TRBV10-3; D is undetermined. V was shortened by 3 bases and J by 9 bases, with 8 bases between the two germline ends. CDR1 and CDR2 from the germline V gene are ENHRY and SYGVKD. The CDR3 loop spans 11 amino acids. The CDR3 reads CAISDGEKAFF. The CDR3 DNA reads as TGTGCCATCAGTGATGGGGAAAAAGCTTTCTTT.

To note about this clonotype: This clone may be a read error of a much larger clone one base away. A read error is likely, as this CDR3 ends without the conserved phenylalanine or tryptophan. The chain combines TRBV29-1 with TRBJ1-3, with D maybe TRBD1 (5 bases). The germline CDR1 and CDR2 sequences are SQVTM and ANQGSEA. The V end lost 7 bases, the J end lost 3 bases, and 7 bases lay between the germline ends. CDR3 length: 11 amino acids. The CDR3 bases are TGCAGCGCACAGGTTGGAAACACCATATATATT. This gives the protein CSAQVGNTIYI.

This chain uses TRBV20-1 with TRBJ1-4, with 9 bases fitting TRBD1. From germline, CDR1 is DFQATT and CDR2 SNEGSKA (reference sequence). CDR3 size: 13 residues. With 5 bases clipped from V and 8 bases from J, the junction kept 6 bases outside the gene matches. The CDR3 nucleotides read TGCAGTGCTTCCGGGACAGGGTACGAAAAACTGTTTTTT. Amino acids: CSASGTGYEKLFF.

The chain uses TRBV5-1 and TRBJ2-2; 10 bases are a match to TRBD2. The length of the CDR3 is 16 residues. Unmatched junction bases numbered 5, after V lost 4 bases and J lost 2 bases. The germline V gene encodes CDR1 SGHRS and CDR2 YFSETQ. Here the CDR3 DNA reads TGCGCCAGCAGCCTGCTAGCGGGAGATAACACCGGGGAGCTGTTTTTT. Its protein product is CASSLLAGDNTGELFF.

The chain links TRBV7-9 to TRBJ2-1, with 9 bases lining up with TRBD1. The CDR3 covers 15 residues. In germline, CDR1 is SEHNR, CDR2 FQNEAQ (reference sequence). V dropped 5 bases and J dropped 4; count of bases not matched to a gene: 6. CDR3 bases: TGTGCCAGCAGCCACCGGGACAGGGTGTACAATGAGCAGTTCTTC. Translated, it gives CASSHRDRVYNEQFF.

This clonotype showed up just a few times. The chain joins TRBV6-2 or TRBV6-3 to TRBJ2-1; TRBD1 matches 8 bases. Germline V gene sequence: CDR1 MNHEY, CDR2 SVGEGT. There are 14 residues in the CDR3. V lost 7 bases to trimming and J lost 4 bases; unmatched junction nucleotides: 6. The CDR3 loop reads CASTWTGRYNEQFF. In nucleotides, the CDR3 is TGTGCCAGCACCTGGACAGGGAGGTACAATGAGCAGTTCTTC.